This T cell receptor beta chain was captured by sequencing in a study of T-cell reconstitution after alpha-beta-depleted transplantation in children. This clonotype was seen ten or more times. During its preparation, the TCRbeta library received unique molecular identifiers. TCRdb passed the PCR reads through MiXCR, listing each CDR3 protein once. The sample gives about 580,000 distinct CDR3 sequences, 23% of which show up once; around an eighth is in the top ten. Per germline, CDR1 SQVTM and CDR2 ANQGSEA. This CDR3 has 13 amino acids. Deletions cut 6 bases from V and 4 bases from J, with 13 bases between.

Sequences were derived from PBMCs, mostly from graft donor cells, sampled 360 days after TCRalphabeta/CD19-depleted stem cell transplant. The TCR originated in a boy in the first two years of life who had a stem cell transplant for acute myeloid leukemia, so the T cells may come from the graft donor. V usage is TRBV29-1 and J usage is TRBJ2-1, with D perhaps assigned TRBD1 or TRBD2 (5 bases each). The CDR3 DNA reads as TGCAGCGTGGATGGGACGGAATACAATGAGCAGTTCTTC. Translated: CSVDGTEYNEQFF.